The clone carrying this T cell receptor beta chain was observed a handful of times. The sample carries other DNA sequences with the same CDR3. The sample is drawn from a study of beta chain features in type 1 diabetes. The CDR3 length is 14 residues. Germline V gene data show CDR1 as SEHNR and CDR2 as FQNEAQ (reference sequence). V shed 8 bases, J shed 4 bases, and the junction held 3 bases outside the gene matches. Reverse transcribing all isolated RNA meant expressed TCRB transcripts were sequenced. Produced via immunoSEQ multiplex PCR; TCRdb's table is partial and in-frame only. The sample holds about 150,000 clones, under 60% seen once. Once sorted, every population was more than 95% pure.

The receptor's source is a man between 18 and 29 years old in good health. Specimen: Tregs from blood. The J gene is TRBJ2-1, the V gene TRBV7-9, with TRBD2 identical over 12 bases. The CDR3 spells CASETSGGYNEQFF. CDR3 sequence (DNA): TGTGCCAGCGAGACTAGCGGGGGATACAATGAGCAGTTCTTC.